The sequence of this TCR beta chain was determined in a study of beta chain features in type 1 diabetes. Study in general: Patients were similar to healthy donors in age and gender (as well as in cell yields). All samples together contributed around 98,000,000 sorted cells for examination.

Overall study results and limits: Researchers report that Type 1 diabetes patients had moderately but significantly shorter TCRB CDR3s across all four CD4+ subsets.

Germline loops: CDR1 ENHRY, CDR2 SYGVKD. The V end was cut by 4 bases, the J end by 0 bases, with 6 bases between. The CDR3 extends over 13 amino acids. This clone was seen only a few times. Its matching antigen is unknown. The sequenced template was cDNA made from the entire isolated RNA. TCRdb's table, derived via immunoSEQ multiplex PCR, lists solely in-frame clones and lacks some. Of 630,000 or so clones listed, more than 13% are singletons. The sequence came from a man younger than 30 with type 1 diabetes. Input material: naive CD4+ T cells from blood. The chain recombines TRBV10-3 with TRBJ2-5, with D perhaps matching TRBD1 or TRBD2 (5 bases each). Here the CDR3 reads CAISGGNQETQYF. CDR3 bases: TGTGCCATCAGTGGGGGGAACCAAGAGACCCAGTACTTC.